This T cell receptor (beta chain) was found in a study of blood T cell repertoires in COVID-19. On the study more broadly: Samples representing acute and convalescent COVID-19 were sourced from the United States, Italy and Spain. PBMCs, B-cell-depleted T cells, or T cells provided the cDNA or gDNA that made up the material.

Trimming removed 5 bases from V and 10 bases from J; junction bases left unmatched: 5. Per the germline V gene, CDR1 is LNHNV and CDR2 is YYDKDF (reference sequence). This CDR3 region has 12 residues. In the original processing: For nucleated cells, counts were estimated from reference gene primer amplification. The table came from immunoSEQ multiplex PCR; TCRdb's copy has only in-frame clones and leaves some out. V and J calls and clone size are given by that table; D and trimming were obtained from the DNA. Here the sample spans tens of thousands of clones, about 83% being singletons. This clonotype was sampled from a man aged 50 or older with active COVID-19. The chain employs TRBV15 and TRBJ2-1, with 7 bases matching TRBD1. The sequencing sample was made of peripheral blood. The CDR3 coding sequence is TGTGCCACCAGCCGCAGACAGGGAGAGCAGTTCTTC. This translates into CATSRRQGEQFF.